This T cell receptor beta chain was observed in a study of tumor-infiltrating lymphocytes in primary liver carcinoma. Study at large: These patients were men and women whose ages were 30 to 69 years.

The template, approximately 500 ng total RNA, yielded TCR beta cDNA made with a constant-region primer. Three nested multiplex PCR rounds of slightly modified ARM-PCR generated TCR beta libraries. Two initial PCR rounds of about 10 cycles each paired TRBV1-TRBV30 forward primers with a C-beta reverse primer. TCRdb re-derived calls from the multiplex PCR reads in MiXCR, one entry per CDR3 protein. The sample includes approximately 37,000 distinct CDR3 sequences, roughly 80% of them seen just once. Investigators took RNA and DNA out together from approximately 22-30 mg of unsorted bulk tissue. This CDR3 is built from 15 residues. CDR1 ENHRY and CDR2 SYGVKD come from the germline V gene. A word on this clonotype: One junction end does not reproduce the germline sequence, and a read error may be involved.

The genes are TRBV10-3 and TRBJ1-5, with D possibly matching TRBD1 (5 bases). The sequenced material came from tumor-adjacent normal liver tissue. The TCR was taken from a man between 40 and 49 years old with primary liver carcinoma and hepatitis B virus infection. The CDR3 coding sequence is TGTGACATCAGTGACGGTCAGGGCAGAGGGCGGCCCCAGCATTTT. Translated: CDISDGQGRGRPQHF.